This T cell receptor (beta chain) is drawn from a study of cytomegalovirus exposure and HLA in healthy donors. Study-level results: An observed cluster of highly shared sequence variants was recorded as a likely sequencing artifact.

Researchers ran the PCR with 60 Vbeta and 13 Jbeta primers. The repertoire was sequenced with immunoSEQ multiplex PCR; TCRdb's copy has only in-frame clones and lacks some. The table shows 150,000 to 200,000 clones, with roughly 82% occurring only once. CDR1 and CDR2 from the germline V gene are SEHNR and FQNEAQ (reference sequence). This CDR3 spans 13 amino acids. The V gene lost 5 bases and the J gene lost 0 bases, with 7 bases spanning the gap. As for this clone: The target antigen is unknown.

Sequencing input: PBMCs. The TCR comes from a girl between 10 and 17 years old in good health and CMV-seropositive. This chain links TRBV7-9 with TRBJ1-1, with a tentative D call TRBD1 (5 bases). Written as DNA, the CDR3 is TGTGCCAGCAGCCTGACAGTGAACACTGAAGCTTTCTTT. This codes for CASSLTVNTEAFF.